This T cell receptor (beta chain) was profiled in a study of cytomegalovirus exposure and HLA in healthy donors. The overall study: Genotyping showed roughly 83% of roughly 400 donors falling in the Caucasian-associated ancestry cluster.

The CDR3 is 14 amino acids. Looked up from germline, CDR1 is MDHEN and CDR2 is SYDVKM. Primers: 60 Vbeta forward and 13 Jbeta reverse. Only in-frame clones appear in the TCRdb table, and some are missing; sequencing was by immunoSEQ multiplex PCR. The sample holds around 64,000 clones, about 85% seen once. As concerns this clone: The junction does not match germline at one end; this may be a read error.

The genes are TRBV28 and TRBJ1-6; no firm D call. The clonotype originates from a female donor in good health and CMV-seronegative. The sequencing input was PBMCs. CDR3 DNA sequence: TGTGCCAGCAGTTTGGAACAGCCGAATTCACCCCTCTACTTT. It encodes CASSLEQPNSPLYF.